This section outlines one T cell receptor beta chain sequence together with its context. This clonotype was counted ten times or more. Its antigen target is currently unknown. Base qualities are missing; no much larger clone stands one base away. The treatment or condition label for this specimen denotes: live attenuated yellow fever vaccine strain. At every blood-draw timepoint, two biological replicates of bulk PBMCs were collected. PBMCs were isolated from peripheral blood using a standard Ficoll-Paque protocol. RNA was extracted with TriZol from bulk PBMCs, CD4 and CD8 fractions, and dextramer-positive and dextramer-negative fractions. The instrument was an Illumina NovaSeq 6000. TCR cDNA was synthesized by 5'RACE template switching, through which a universal primer site and unique molecular identifiers were introduced. cDNA synthesis was primed from both the TCR alpha and TCR beta constant segments. Library amplification used two PCR steps, and the second PCR step added sample barcodes and sequencing adapters. Sequencing of the libraries was done on either Illumina HiSeq 2500 (2x100 bp) or NovaSeq (2x150 bp). The original methods were these. Demultiplexing of reads and collapsing into UMI consensus sequences were performed with MIGEC, and V(D)J alignment was carried out with MiXCR. Vaccine-responding clonotypes were defined with edgeR using replicate PBMC samples, requiring FDR below 0.01 and a log2 fold change above 5 up to day 15. Each bulk clonotype was labeled CD4 or CD8 based on which sequenced repertoire, CD4 or CD8, contained the clonotype at higher abundance. The public sequencing data were trimmed at Q25 with fastp and processed into clonotypes with MiXCR by TCRdb, which kept only in-frame beta chains. Rows matching on CDR3 protein sequence are summarized as one entry with the most common DNA and genes. TCRdb's processing, not the study's, gives the V and J calls here. In all, the sample holds fewer than 350,000 distinct CDR3 sequences, and roughly 3.5% of those were seen once. The ten most abundant clones make up 23% of the sample.

This sample is part of a study of T cells after yellow fever vaccination (dated by TCRdb to the late 2010s). With regard to the full study: The SMART-Seq v4 Ultra Low Input RNA kit was used to prepare libraries from fractions with low cell numbers. Bulk TCR alpha and beta repertoires were sequenced longitudinally to track T-cell clones before and after primary and booster YFV17D yellow fever vaccination. Two healthy male donors, one aged 18 to 30 and one aged 30 to 40 years, were included in the cohort. Blood was drawn at multiple timepoints before and after primary and secondary immunization, with bulk PBMC replicates and cell subsets isolated.

Beyond this particular receptor, the publication reports: Because the study included only a couple of donors, the extent to which the findings can be generalized is limited. FACS-sorted repertoires could contain abundant contaminating clonotypes from the bulk population, so computational filtering was required. Compared with the primary T-cell response, the secondary T-cell response was weaker but faster, peaking on day 5 rather than day 15. Most clones expanded after primary vaccination were re-detected after the booster (96% of CD4 and around 88% of CD8), suggesting broad memory maintenance. A small fraction of clonotypes appeared in both the CD4 and CD8 compartments, likely as a result of convergent recombination.

CDR1 and CDR2, looked up from the germline V gene, are SGDLS and YYNGEE. Trimming removed 0 bases from V and 2 bases from J, leaving 7 bases between the germline ends. The CDR3 goes from the cysteine to the phenylalanine over 14 residues. Only CDR3 DNA is held: 42 bases, read in frame from base 1. The source is a man in his late teens or twenties who received the YFV17D yellow fever vaccine. The chain was built from TRBV9 and TRBJ2-3; the D gene cannot be named for sure. The sequenced sample was PBMCs, obtained on the day of the yellow fever booster vaccination. The nucleotide sequence is given as TGTGCCAGCAGCGTAGACACAGTCACAGATACGCAGTATTTT. It is translated as CASSVDTVTDTQYF.